Presented here are 30 T cell receptor beta chains from one specimen sequenced in a study of OX40 agonist ivuxolimab in advanced cancers. Sequencing used immunoSEQ multiplex PCR; TCRdb keeps in-frame clones, though not all of them. The sample contains approximately 59,000 clones, approximately 80% of which appear only once. The sample was CD4+ or CD8+ T cells sorted from blood, taken in a trial of the OX40 agonist ivuxolimab. Every receptor here comes from an adult with an advanced solid tumor such as melanoma, head and neck, liver or kidney cancer.

The V and J genes are TRBV11-3 and TRBJ2-2, with a possible D match to TRBD1 (6 bases). From germline, CDR1 is SGHNT and CDR2 YENEEA. Trimming cost V 9 bases and J 7 bases, with 18 bases left between them. The CDR3 loop spans 14 amino acids. Here the CDR3 reads CASSLRGHNGELFF. Here the CDR3 DNA reads TGTGCCAGTTCCCTCAGGGGTCACAACGGGGAGCTGTTTTTT.

The rearrangement joins TRBV18 to TRBJ2-3; D not certain. Germline lookup yields CDR1 KGHSH and CDR2 LQKENI. V lost 2 bases to trimming and J lost 4 bases, with 13 bases between them. The CDR3 spans 15 residues. The CDR3: CASSPLMGISDTQYF. In nucleotides, the CDR3 is TGTGCCAGCTCACCATTGATGGGGATATCAGATACGCAGTATTTT.

The chain is built from TRBV4-2 and TRBJ1-4; D is unresolved. Germline loops: CDR1 LGHNA, CDR2 YNFKEQ. The ends were cut back, 1 base at V and 0 bases at J, with 12 bases in the middle. CDR3 size: 17 residues. CDR3 in amino acids: CASSQGEGPATNEKLFF. CDR3 DNA: TGTGCCAGCAGCCAAGGAGAAGGCCCTGCAACTAATGAAAAACTGTTTTTT.

The table lists this clone with a count of one. The DNA for the CDR3 is TGTGCCTGGAGTGTAATTATTGGGAGCGTCGATAATGAAAAACTGTTTTTT. Its protein product is CAWSVIIGSVDNEKLFF. The chain recombines TRBV30 with TRBJ1-4; D call uncertain. Trimming left V 0 bases short and J 4 bases short, with 18 bases between. From germline, CDR1 is GTSNPN and CDR2 SVGIG (reference sequence). The CDR3 has 17 amino acids.

CDR3 in DNA: TGTGCCAGCAGTTTCCGGGTCCGCCCCGGGGAGCTGTTTTTT. Translated: CASSFRVRPGELFF. The chain recombines TRBV28 with TRBJ2-2; the D is unclear. This CDR3 is 14 amino acids long. Germline V gene lookup returns CDR1 MDHEN and CDR2 SYDVKM. V dropped 3 bases and J dropped 6 bases, with 11 bases sitting between them.

The V and J genes are TRBV2 and TRBJ1-5, with no clear D. Trimming left V 6 bases short and J 4 bases short, with 10 bases between. The CDR3 consists of 13 residues. Germline values: CDR1 SNHLY, CDR2 FYNNEI. CDR3: CASRSLPNQPQHF. The CDR3 DNA is TGTGCCAGCAGGTCCCTACCTAATCAGCCCCAGCATTTT.

As for this clone: The sample holds other DNA sequences that translate to the same CDR3. The V and J genes are TRBV6-5 and TRBJ2-1, with 8 bases that match TRBD2. The CDR3 consists of 15 residues. CDR1 and CDR2 (germline): MNHEY, SVGAGI. Losses at the gene ends were 2 bases for V and 0 bases for J; bases not matched to a gene: 0. The CDR3 coding sequence is TGTGCCAGCAGTTACACTAGCGGCTCCTACAATGAGCAGTTCTTC. This encodes CASSYTSGSYNEQFF.

The J gene is TRBJ2-7, the V gene TRBV18; D is possibly TRBD1 or TRBD2 (5 bases each). Germline V gives CDR1 KGHSH, CDR2 LQKENI. The CDR3 consists of 12 residues. V shed 3 bases and J shed 6 bases, with 9 bases lying between them. CDR3 in amino acids: CASSPTGGEQYF. The CDR3, as DNA: TGTGCCAGCTCACCGACTGGGGGCGAGCAGTACTTC. Drawing the rest from reference TRBV18 and TRBJ2-7, the complete variable domain is NAGVMQNPRHLVRRRGQEARLRCSPMKGHSHVYWYRQLPEEGLKFMVYLQKENIIDESGMPKERFSAEFPKEGPSILRIQQVVRGDSAAYFCASSPTGGEQYFGPGTRLTVT.

The chain couples TRBV5-5 to TRBJ1-1; TRBD1 might be the D (6 bases). Trimming took 4 bases from V and 11 from J, leaving 27 bases between them. This CDR3 comprises 16 residues. CDR1 is SGHKS and CDR2 is YYEKEE in the germline V gene (reference sequence). The CDR3 nucleotides are TGTGCCAGCAGCGACTTGATGGGGGGCCGTTCGGAGAGGGCTTTCTTT. Protein sequence: CASSDLMGGRSERAFF.

V is TRBV28 and J is TRBJ1-5; D remains unclear. CDR1 MDHEN and CDR2 SYDVKM come from the germline V gene. CDR3 length: 13 amino acids. V lost 2 bases to trimming and J lost 5 bases, with 7 bases between them. This chain's CDR3 is CASSLLGYQPQHF. The CDR3 DNA is TGTGCCAGCAGTTTACTGGGTTATCAGCCCCAGCATTTT.

V gene TRBV5-1 combines with J gene TRBJ2-1; D perhaps matches TRBD2 (6 bases). The CDR3 is 16 amino acids. V gave up 4 bases and J gave up 7 bases, with 21 bases separating them. The germline CDR1 and CDR2 sequences are SGHRS and YFSETQ. In DNA, the CDR3 is TGCGCCAGCAGCGGGTCCCTCCCGGGACTCGGGAATGAGCAGTTCTTC. This translates into CASSGSLPGLGNEQFF.

The chain couples TRBV25-1 to TRBJ2-2; D might be TRBD2 (5 bases). The CDR3 runs to 14 residues. The V gene lost 3 bases and the J gene lost 13 bases, with 18 bases spanning the gap. CDR1 is MGHDK and CDR2 is SYGVNS in the germline V gene. The CDR3 coding sequence is TGTGCCAGCAGTGACCCGAGTCAGACGAGCGGGCTGTTTTTT. This codes for CASSDPSQTSGLFF.

This clone came up once. The J gene is TRBJ2-5, the V gene TRBV2; the D gene is possibly TRBD2 (5 bases). Deletions cut 4 bases from V and 4 bases from J, with 13 bases between. The CDR3 runs to 14 residues. Per the germline V gene, CDR1 is SNHLY and CDR2 is FYNNEI. The CDR3 nucleotides are TGTGCCAGCAGTGGAGGACTGCCTTTAGAGACCCAGTACTTC. As protein: CASSGGLPLETQYF. Variable domain in full (rest from reference TRBV2 and TRBJ2-5): EPEVTQTPSHQVTQMGQEVILRCVPISNHLYFYWYRQILGQKVEFLVSFYNNEISEKSEIFDDQFSVERPDGSNFTLKIRSTKLEDSAMYFCASSGGLPLETQYFGPGTRLLVL.

The J gene is TRBJ2-7, the V gene TRBV5-5; maybe TRBD2 (6 bases). The CDR3 runs 14 residues. The germline gives CDR1 SGHKS, CDR2 YYEKEE (reference sequence). The V and J ends lost 4 bases and 2 bases respectively, with 13 bases between them. This CDR3 is CASSLRDFPYEQYF. The CDR3 DNA sequence: TGTGCCAGCAGCCTCCGGGACTTCCCCTACGAGCAGTACTTC.

This clone appeared a single time. V is TRBV2 and J is TRBJ2-2; no clear D gene. V lost 0 bases and J 4 bases, leaving 3 bases between the germline ends. CDR1 is SNHLY and CDR2 is FYNNEI in the germline V gene. The CDR3 is made up of 13 amino acids. The CDR3 DNA sequence: TGTGCCAGCAGTGAAGCCGCCACCGGGGAGCTGTTTTTT. It codes for CASSEAATGELFF.

J is TRBJ2-1 and V is TRBV19; the D gene is possibly TRBD2 (5 bases). This CDR3 region has 15 residues. V lost 3 bases, J lost 9 bases, and 18 bases lay in between. Germline lookup yields CDR1 LNHDA and CDR2 SQIVND (reference sequence). CDR3: CASSIRSGDGAEQFF. DNA of the CDR3: TGTGCCAGTAGTATCAGATCCGGGGATGGCGCTGAGCAGTTCTTC.

This clone was found a few times. The genes are TRBV4-2 and TRBJ1-2, with 9 positions matching TRBD1. From germline, CDR1 is LGHNA and CDR2 YNFKEQ. The CDR3 contains 15 residues. The V gene end was trimmed by 0 bases and the J gene end by 9 bases; junction bases not matched to a gene: 8. CDR3 nucleotides: TGTGCCAGCAGCCAAGAGAGGGGACAGGGTATGAGCTACACCTTC. This sequence encodes CASSQERGQGMSYTF.

This clone was seen more than once but under ten times. The chain recombines TRBV5-8 with TRBJ2-5; the D gene is possibly TRBD2 (6 bases). V was trimmed by 2 bases and J by 5 bases, leaving 19 bases between them. The germline gives CDR1 SGHTS, CDR2 YDEGEE. This CDR3 spans 16 amino acids. CDR3 DNA sequence: TGTGCCAGCAGCTTACGACTTGGGAGGACCGGGGAGACCCAGTACTTC. This encodes CASSLRLGRTGETQYF.

V is TRBV28 and J is TRBJ2-1; 11 nucleotides match TRBD2. The V segment lost 2 bases and the J segment 8 bases; nucleotides outside the gene matches: 2. This CDR3 is built from 14 residues. Germline V lookup: CDR1 MDHEN, CDR2 SYDVKM. The CDR3 region has the DNA TGTGCCAGCAGTTTACTAGCGGGAGGTCATGAGCAGTTCTTC. Translating it yields CASSLLAGGHEQFF.

The chain combines TRBV9 with TRBJ1-1, with D hard to call. V lost 0 bases, J lost 10 bases, and 16 bases lay in between. Germline V gene sequence: CDR1 SGDLS, CDR2 YYNGEE. CDR3 length: 14 amino acids. In DNA form, the CDR3 reads TGTGCCAGCAGCGTAGGCCCCGAAGGGAGTACAGCTTTCTTT. Translating gives CASSVGPEGSTAFF. The full variable domain, completed using reference TRBV9 and TRBJ1-1, is DSGVTQTPKHLITATGQRVTLRCSPRSGDLSVYWYQQSLDQGLQFLIQYYNGEERAKGNILERFSAQQFPDLHSELNLSSLELGDSALYFCASSVGPEGSTAFFGQGTRLTVV.

This chain joins TRBV19 and TRBJ2-3, with 8 bases lining up with TRBD1. The ends lost 4 bases at V and 3 bases at J; junction bases unmatched: 3. Looked up from germline, CDR1 is LNHDA and CDR2 is SQIVND (reference sequence). The CDR3 contains 14 residues. The CDR3 reads CASSTGQGTDTQYF. The DNA of the CDR3 is TGTGCCAGTAGTACTGGACAGGGAACAGATACGCAGTATTTT.

The genes are TRBV7-8 and TRBJ1-3; D not certain. CDR1 is SGHVS, CDR2 FQNEAQ, per germline. The CDR3 is made up of 14 amino acids. The V and J ends lost 4 bases and 2 bases respectively, with 9 bases between them. The CDR3 nucleotides are TGTGCCAGCAGCTGGGATTCCACTGGAAACACCATATATTTT. This encodes CASSWDSTGNTIYF.

This chain joins TRBV6-1 and TRBJ2-4; D gene ambiguous. The CDR3 is 13 amino acids. The germline gives CDR1 MNHNS, CDR2 SASEGT. The V and J ends lost 0 bases and 12 bases respectively, with 12 bases between them. For the CDR3, the DNA is TGTGCCAGCAGTGAAGCCCCTATACATAGTCAGTACTTC. It specifies CASSEAPIHSQYF.

This clone was picked up a small number of times. This chain uses TRBV4-3 with TRBJ2-7; no reliable D call. The V gene's germline CDR1 is LGHNA and CDR2 YSLEER. Between the trimmed V and J ends, which lost 2 bases and 4 bases, there was a span of 15 bases. The CDR3 has 15 amino acids. The CDR3 coding sequence is TGCGCCAGCAGCCAAAGCCTAGGGTCTATTTACGAGCAGTACTTC. Residues: CASSQSLGSIYEQYF.

The chain links TRBV6-1 to TRBJ2-5; no definite D call. The CDR3 is 15 amino acids. V was trimmed by 2 bases and J by 1 base, leaving 11 bases between them. In germline, CDR1 is MNHNS, CDR2 SASEGT. The CDR3 DNA reads as TGTGCCAGCAGTGAATGGCGACGGACCCAAGAGACCCAGTACTTC. Its protein is CASSEWRRTQETQYF.

CDR3 residues: CASSLGGNTGELFF. CDR3 nucleotides: TGTGCCAGCAGCTTGGGGGGGAACACCGGGGAGCTGTTTTTT. This rearrangement joins TRBV5-4 to TRBJ2-2; D ambiguous. Trimming stripped 0 bases from V and 1 base from J, with 4 bases between. The CDR3 has 14 residues. Germline V gives CDR1 SGHNT, CDR2 YYREEE (reference sequence).

The chain is built from TRBV7-9 and TRBJ2-7; D gene unclear. This CDR3 has 14 amino acids. The germline gives CDR1 SEHNR, CDR2 FQNEAQ (reference sequence). Trimming took 4 bases from V and 2 from J, leaving 12 bases between them. The CDR3 is CASSSLGGPYEQYF. DNA for the CDR3: TGTGCCAGCAGCTCTCTGGGCGGTCCCTACGAGCAGTACTTC. The variable domain in full, with the rest retrieved from reference TRBV7-9 and TRBJ2-7, is DTGVSQNPRHKITKRGQNVTFRCDPISEHNRLYWYRQTLGQGPEFLTYFQNEAQLEKSRLLSDRFSAERPKGSFSTLEIQRTEQGDSAMYLCASSSLGGPYEQYFGPGTRLTVT.

This chain joins TRBV5-1 and TRBJ2-7; tentatively, D is TRBD1 (6 bases). Trimming left V 7 bases short and J 6 bases short, with 14 bases between. Germline CDR1 is SGHRS and CDR2 is YFSETQ. The CDR3 runs 12 residues. The CDR3 DNA reads TGCGCCAGCGGCCTGGGGGCGGGCGAGCAGTACTTC. Translated, it gives CASGLGAGEQYF.

The chain combines TRBV5-6 with TRBJ2-3, with a weak D call TRBD1 (5 bases). This CDR3 region has 15 residues. V lost 4 bases and J 5 bases, leaving 17 bases between the germline ends. The germline CDR1 and CDR2 sequences are SGHDT and YYEEEE. CDR3 bases: TGTGCCAGCAGCGTGGGGTGGGGCCCGCGAGATACGCAGTATTTT. Translation gives CASSVGWGPRDTQYF.

The chain has TRBV30 and TRBJ2-7; 13 bases are a match to TRBD2. The CDR3 spans 16 residues. Germline CDR1 GTSNPN, CDR2 SVGIG (reference sequence). V gave up 1 base and J gave up 3 bases; unmatched junction bases: 6. Here the CDR3 reads CAWSDQGLAGFYEQYF. CDR3 in DNA: TGTGCCTGGAGTGACCAGGGACTAGCGGGATTCTACGAGCAGTACTTC.